The clone carrying this T cell receptor (beta chain) was counted at least ten times. Its matching antigen is unknown. The CDR3 is 13 residues long. The ends were cut back, 4 bases at V and 4 bases at J, with 12 bases in the middle. Germline V lookup: CDR1 SGHKS, CDR2 YYEKEE (reference sequence). Each CDR3 protein gets one entry after TCRdb re-called the PCR reads with MiXCR. Among 250,000 to 400,000 distinct CDR3 sequences, roughly a fifth were seen once, and the ten largest hold approximately 0.84%. The record originates from a study of molecular identifiers for immune sequencing clone quantification. Overall study results and limits: Researchers reportedly could pick up spiked Jurkat TCR RNA from one cell mixed into about 970,000 naive cells. Over 99% of CMV-specific effector molecules, but under 1% of naive ones, were in clones above 20 copies.

Libraries of naive CD8 T cells were made from around 20,000 to 1,000,000 sorted cells. They used 10%, 30% or 50% RNA. This chain connects TRBV5-5 to TRBJ2-7; perhaps TRBD1 as D (5 bases). The TCR originated in a human donor in good health. Some libraries in this study had Jurkat cell RNA spiked in. Sequencing used naive CD8+ T cells from blood, with Jurkat cell RNA spiked in. Subset of the sample: FACS-sorted CD8+CD4-CCR7+CD45RA+ naive T cells. The CDR3 here is CASSVDSLYEQYF. CDR3 sequence (DNA): TGTGCCAGCAGCGTCGACAGTCTGTACGAGCAGTACTTC.